This note documents a single TCR beta chain sequence. The method was immunoSEQ multiplex PCR; TCRdb's version includes in-frame clones alone and lacks a portion of them. The profile shows more than 110,000 clones, around nine tenths of them singletons. This entry is derived from a study of blood T cell repertoires in COVID-19. On the study more broadly: The United States, Italy and Spain were the sources of the acute and convalescent COVID-19 samples.

The material sequenced was peripheral blood. The TCR was taken from a man in his sixties with active or convalescent COVID-19.

The CDR3 sequence is CASSWRAGEQFF. CDR3 nucleotide sequence: TGTGCCAGCAGTTGGAGGGCGGGTGAGCAGTTCTTC. The V call is TRBV6-2 or TRBV6-3, the J call TRBJ2-1; D may be TRBD2 (6 bases). Germline V gene data show CDR1 as MNHEY and CDR2 as SVGEGT. CDR3 length: 12 residues. Trimming took off 4 bases at V and 9 bases at J, with 10 bases between the two ends.